This entry concerns a single TCR beta chain. Antigen specificity is unknown. The germline gives CDR1 KGHSH, CDR2 LQKENI. The germline V and J ends were trimmed by 1 base and 9 bases, with 12 bases remaining between them. The CDR3 extends over 13 amino acids. This sample was included in a study of T cell responses to AZD1222 COVID-19 vaccine. Broader study findings: Elevations in Spike-specific TCR breadth and depth followed administration of two AZD1222 doses. At study baseline, merely a handful of AZD1222 recipients were seropositive.

Pooling covered second doses at about 4 or about 12 weeks. Sequencing used immunoSEQ multiplex PCR; TCRdb keeps in-frame clones, though not all of them. The data contain 150,000 to 200,000 clones, 90% to 95% of them singletons. The sequence came from an adult who received the AZD1222 COVID-19 vaccine. The J gene is TRBJ1-1, the V gene TRBV18, with unresolved D. This specimen consisted of peripheral blood, obtained 28 days after the second AZD1222 dose. The CDR3 DNA reads TGTGCCAGCTCACCACTTGAAGGAGTCAAAGCTTTCTTT. It encodes CASSPLEGVKAFF.